This entry describes one TCR beta chain. Its matching antigen is unknown. The data belong to a study of T cell responses to AZD1222 COVID-19 vaccine. Overall study findings and caveats: Increased Spike-specific TCR breadth and depth were observed after two AZD1222 doses.

CDR1 is LGHNA, CDR2 YNFKEQ, per germline. The CDR3 consists of 16 residues. The V and J ends lost 4 bases and 0 bases, in that order; junction bases with no gene match: 6. Sequenced by immunoSEQ multiplex PCR; TCRdb stores in-frame clones only, minus some. The sample yields over 90,000 clones, about 88% seen once. This specimen consisted of peripheral blood, obtained on day 0 of AZD1222 vaccination. The origin of this receptor is an adult in good health. V is TRBV4-2 and J is TRBJ1-1; 9 nucleotides agree with TRBD1. As DNA, the CDR3 is TGTGCCAGCAGCCGCCAACAGGGGGCTGTGAACACTGAAGCTTTCTTT. This encodes CASSRQQGAVNTEAFF.